This TCR beta chain was identified in a study of blood T cell repertoires in COVID-19. As for the study in general: Sample material is recorded as cDNA or gDNA derived from T cells, B-cell-depleted T cells, or PBMCs.

Between the trimmed V and J ends, which lost 3 bases and 6 bases, there was a span of 22 bases. The CDR3 totals 16 residues. Germline V gene lookup returns CDR1 SGHKS and CDR2 YYEKEE (reference sequence). TCRdb's table, derived via immunoSEQ multiplex PCR, lists solely in-frame clones and lacks some. The sample yields about 180,000 clones, around 83% seen once. The sample consisted of peripheral blood. The source of this sequence is a human donor in a cohort sampled during active COVID-19. The chain links TRBV5-5 to TRBJ2-7, with TRBD2 as a possible D gene (7 bases). DNA for the CDR3: TGTGCCAGCAGCTCCCGCGAGGGAGGGGGATGGGGCGAGCAGTACTTC. It translates to CASSSREGGGWGEQYF.